These 19 T cell receptor beta chains were all obtained from the same sample, sequenced in a study of tissue T cells after allogeneic stem cell transplantation. Libraries were prepared by immunoSEQ multiplex PCR; TCRdb keeps only in-frame clonotypes and omits some of them. The table has tens of thousands of clones, less than 85% seen once. This sample comprised tissue from the ileum, obtained at autopsy. Receptor source: a female donor older than 55 with lung cancer.

DNA for the CDR3: TGTGCCAGCGGCCCAACGCATAGGGGGACCGGGGAGCTGTTTTTT. It codes for CASGPTHRGTGELFF. This chain links TRBV27 with TRBJ2-2; TRBD1 might be the D (6 bases). The CDR3 spans 15 residues. Trimming stripped 8 bases from V and 5 bases from J, with 18 bases between. Germline V gene sequence: CDR1 MNHEY, CDR2 SMNVEV (reference sequence).

The genes are TRBV6-2 or TRBV6-3 and TRBJ1-1; a weak D match, TRBD1 (6 bases). The CDR3 extends over 14 amino acids. Germline assignment: CDR1 MNHEY and CDR2 SVGEGT. Trimming removed 5 bases at V and 4 bases at J, with 14 bases between. CDR3 loop: CASSRQVFTTEAFF. The CDR3 DNA is TGTGCCAGCAGTCGACAGGTATTTACCACTGAAGCTTTCTTT.

This chain connects TRBV19 to TRBJ1-1, with D perhaps TRBD1 (5 bases). The CDR3 runs to 14 residues. The V and J ends lost 5 bases and 4 bases respectively, with 14 bases between them. Germline lookup yields CDR1 LNHDA and CDR2 SQIVND (reference sequence). The DNA for the CDR3 is TGTGCCAGTAGTTTGACAGAGCGTAGCACTGAAGCTTTCTTT. Translating gives CASSLTERSTEAFF.

This chain links TRBV4-2 with TRBJ2-5; no clear D gene. With 0 bases removed from V and 0 bases from J, the gap between germline ends came to 5 bases. CDR1 is LGHNA and CDR2 is YNFKEQ in the germline V gene. CDR3 length equals 14 residues. The CDR3 here is CASSQEGYQETQYF. For the CDR3, the DNA is TGTGCCAGCAGCCAAGAAGGGTACCAAGAGACCCAGTACTTC.

This sequence joins TRBV7-9 and TRBJ2-2, with D tentatively TRBD1 (6 bases). V lost 1 base and J lost 1, with 10 bases in between. Germline V gene data show CDR1 as SEHNR and CDR2 as FQNEAQ (reference sequence). The CDR3 covers 16 residues. The chain's CDR3 is CASSLVGTLNTGELFF. CDR3 in DNA: TGTGCCAGCAGCTTAGTTGGGACACTGAACACCGGGGAGCTGTTTTTT.

V is TRBV28 and J is TRBJ1-5; weak D call: TRBD1 (5 bases). The CDR3 spans 17 residues. Germline V gene data show CDR1 as MDHEN and CDR2 as SYDVKM. Trimming shortened V by 6 bases and J by 0 bases, and 18 bases separated the two germline ends. CDR3 coding DNA: TGTGCCAGCAGGGTTTTAGGGGCGGCAGTTAGCAATCAGCCCCAGCATTTT. Translated, it gives CASRVLGAAVSNQPQHF.

The chain links TRBV5-1 to TRBJ2-1, with D unresolved. The germline V gene has CDR1 SGHRS and CDR2 YFSETQ. The CDR3 is 20 residues long. Trimming cost V 2 bases and J 0 bases, with 24 bases left between them. This CDR3 is CASSFNPAYTGLSSYNEQFF. The CDR3 nucleotides are TGCGCCAGCAGCTTCAACCCAGCCTACACCGGGCTTAGCTCCTACAATGAGCAGTTCTTC.

The chain has TRBV10-3 and TRBJ2-5; 7 bases are a match to TRBD2. Per the germline V gene, CDR1 is ENHRY and CDR2 is SYGVKD. The ends lost 11 bases at V and 1 base at J; junction bases unmatched: 10. The CDR3 has 14 residues. The DNA of the CDR3 is TGTGCCTCACAACCCAGCGGGGCCCAAGAGACCCAGTACTTC. It encodes CASQPSGAQETQYF.

The gene calls are TRBV27 and TRBJ2-3, with 7 bases lining up with TRBD2. The CDR3 extends over 17 amino acids. CDR1 MNHEY and CDR2 SMNVEV come from the germline V gene (reference sequence). The V and J ends lost 2 bases and 2 bases, in that order; junction bases with no gene match: 10. This chain's CDR3 is CASSLLPTSKYTDTQYF. The CDR3 nucleotides are TGTGCCAGCAGTTTACTCCCGACTAGCAAATACACAGATACGCAGTATTTT.

The genes are TRBV6-5 and TRBJ1-2, with TRBD1 matching over 8 bases. Germline CDR1 and CDR2: MNHEY and SVGAGI. After removal of 3 bases from V and 3 bases from J, the junction contained 6 bases not matched to a gene. This CDR3 comprises 15 residues. This CDR3 is CASSYTGQEHYGYTF. For the CDR3, the DNA is TGTGCCAGCAGTTATACGGGACAGGAGCACTATGGCTACACCTTC.

This clone was seen once. The chain is built from TRBV9 and TRBJ2-1; 12 nucleotides line up with TRBD2. With V trimmed by 0 bases and J by 3 bases, 7 bases remained unmatched. Germline V lookup: CDR1 SGDLS, CDR2 YYNGEE. The CDR3 is 18 amino acids. CDR3 DNA: TGTGCCAGCAGCGTAGCGACAACTAGCGGGGGGCTCTACAATGAGCAGTTCTTC. It yields the protein CASSVATTSGGLYNEQFF.

The J gene is TRBJ2-5, the V gene TRBV19, with a possible D match to TRBD2 (6 bases). V was cut by 1 base and J by 2 bases, with 8 bases left in between. The CDR3 is 14 residues long. The germline gives CDR1 LNHDA, CDR2 SQIVND (reference sequence). Here the CDR3 DNA reads TGTGCCAGTAGTATAGGAGGGACTCAAGAGACCCAGTACTTC. Encoded protein: CASSIGGTQETQYF.

V usage is TRBV4-1 and J usage is TRBJ1-4; D not resolved. The length of the CDR3 is 14 residues. Trimming removed 1 base at V and 3 bases at J, with 6 bases between. Germline loops: CDR1 MGHRA, CDR2 YSYEKL. CDR3: CASSQGGPNEKLFF. The DNA for the CDR3 is TGCGCCAGCAGCCAAGGGGGTCCTAATGAAAAACTGTTTTTT.

This chain joins TRBV10-2 and TRBJ2-7; D unresolved. CDR1 is WSHSY and CDR2 is SAAADI in the germline V gene. The CDR3 has 12 residues. V was pared by 7 bases and J by 3 bases, with 10 bases between. The CDR3 DNA follows: TGCGCCAGCAATGACCCACGCTACGAGCAGTACTTC. Protein sequence: CASNDPRYEQYF.

This clone occurred a few times. This sequence joins TRBV30 and TRBJ1-6; a possible D gene is TRBD1 (6 bases). Germline V gene data show CDR1 as GTSNPN and CDR2 as SVGIG (reference sequence). This CDR3 contains 16 residues. The V end lost 5 bases, the J end lost 1 base, and 15 bases lay between the germline ends. In DNA, the CDR3 is TGTGCCTGGGCTGATGCCGGGACATCCTATAATTCACCCCTCCACTTT. Amino acids: CAWADAGTSYNSPLHF.

The rearrangement uses TRBV6-5 and TRBJ2-2; a possible D gene is TRBD1 (6 bases). Trimming removed 6 bases at V and 4 bases at J, with 12 bases between. Germline loops: CDR1 MNHEY, CDR2 SVGAGI. The CDR3 length is 14 residues. The CDR3, as DNA: TGTGCCAGCAGAGATACAGGGTTCACCGGGGAGCTGTTTTTT. Translated, it gives CASRDTGFTGELFF.

The chain has TRBV19 and TRBJ2-3; D call uncertain. The V gene lost 8 bases and the J gene lost 5 bases, with 20 bases spanning the gap. This CDR3 spans 15 amino acids. CDR1 and CDR2 (germline): LNHDA, SQIVND (reference sequence). DNA of the CDR3: TGTGCCAGTGCCAGGAGCGACTCTCTGAAAGATACGCAGTATTTT. This sequence encodes CASARSDSLKDTQYF.

The chain links TRBV29-1 to TRBJ1-1, with D unresolved. Germline V lookup: CDR1 SQVTM, CDR2 ANQGSEA. The CDR3 runs 13 residues. The V end lost 4 bases, the J end lost 2 bases, and 11 bases lay between the germline ends. This CDR3 reads CSVARLSNTEAFF. CDR3 coding DNA: TGCAGCGTTGCTCGCCTTTCCAACACTGAAGCTTTCTTT.

This clone was seen a few times. V and J are TRBV2 and TRBJ1-5; D might be TRBD1 (5 bases). CDR3 length: 13 residues. Germline V gene lookup returns CDR1 SNHLY and CDR2 FYNNEI. The V and J ends lost 6 bases and 4 bases respectively, with 10 bases between them. The CDR3 here is CASRQDGNQPQHF. The DNA for the CDR3 is TGTGCCAGCAGACAGGACGGTAATCAGCCCCAGCATTTT.